Presented here are 17 T cell receptor beta chains from one specimen sequenced in a study of graft-versus-host responses after intestinal transplantation (dated by TCRdb to the early 2020s). Their antigen targets remain unknown. Interpreted using the paper, the time point label stands for: cells obtained before transplantation from donor or recipient. The method was the immunoSEQ multiplex PCR assay. TCRdb holds this immuneACCESS table with in-frame rearrangements only. Some clones are missing; in checked studies, unresolved V genes explain under half, and the rest has no known cause. The sample table records tens of thousands of clones; roughly 90% of these occur just once. The top ten constitute about 2.7% of the sample. The source was unstimulated CD8+ T cells sorted from spleen or lymph node cells, collected before intestinal transplant. All receptors derive from a human donor who received an intestinal transplant.

This chain connects TRBV28 to TRBJ2-5; a possible D gene is TRBD2 (7 bases). V lost 3 bases and J 4 bases, leaving 9 bases between the germline ends. The CDR3 has 13 amino acids. Per the germline V gene, CDR1 is MDHEN and CDR2 is SYDVKM. For the CDR3, the DNA is TGTGCCAGCAGTTTGGGGGGGCCAGAGACCCAGTACTTC. Protein product: CASSLGGPETQYF.

This clone was seen just once. The chain couples TRBV12-2 to TRBJ2-7; the table's D call, TRBD2, has no DNA check behind it. TRBV12-2 is noted as a pseudogene. CDR3 size: 17 residues. CDR3 loop: CASRPQRASESSYEQYF. In nucleotides, the CDR3 is TGTGCAAGTCGCCCACAACGGGCTAGCGAGAGCTCCTACGAGCAGTACTTC.

The chain has TRBV4-2 and TRBJ1-2; D unresolved. Trimming removed 0 bases at V and 7 bases at J, with 9 bases between. Germline-derived CDR1 and CDR2 are LGHNA and YNFKEQ. This CDR3 is built from 13 residues. The CDR3 DNA reads as TGTGCCAGCAGCCAAGACGGGTACGGTGGCTACACCTTC. This sequence encodes CASSQDGYGGYTF.

The chain carries TRBV28 and TRBJ2-7, with 14 bases that match TRBD2. The CDR3 is 15 residues long. Germline lookup yields CDR1 MDHEN and CDR2 SYDVKM. V was clipped by 11 bases and J by 0 bases; unmatched bases: 6. CDR3 amino acids: CASRLAGGVSYEQYF. CDR3 DNA sequence: TGTGCCTCTAGACTAGCGGGAGGGGTCTCCTACGAGCAGTACTTC.

The chain is built from TRBV4-1 and TRBJ1-1; D is ambiguous. The CDR3 is 15 amino acids. Trimming shortened V by 1 base and J by 1 base, and 10 bases separated the two germline ends. The germline gives CDR1 MGHRA, CDR2 YSYEKL. CDR3 protein: CASSQVEGQNTEAFF. DNA for the CDR3: TGCGCCAGCAGCCAAGTAGAGGGTCAGAACACTGAAGCTTTCTTT.

V is TRBV27 and J is TRBJ2-1, with D maybe TRBD2 (6 bases). The CDR3 sequence is 14 residues long. V shed 6 bases and J shed 6 bases, with 15 bases lying between them. Germline V lookup: CDR1 MNHEY, CDR2 SMNVEV (reference sequence). CDR3 sequence: CASRILGGVNEQFF. DNA for the CDR3: TGTGCCAGCAGGATACTGGGGGGAGTCAATGAGCAGTTCTTC.

There are a few counts of this clone. This chain joins TRBV7-9 and TRBJ2-7; D may be TRBD1 (6 bases). CDR3 length: 14 amino acids. Germline lookup yields CDR1 SEHNR and CDR2 FQNEAQ (reference sequence). V was clipped by 3 bases and J by 1 base, with 10 bases between them. In DNA, the CDR3 is TGTGCCAGCAGCTTGAGCAGGGGTTCCTACGAGCAGTACTTC. It specifies CASSLSRGSYEQYF. Looking up the rest from reference TRBV7-9 and TRBJ2-7 gives the full variable domain: DTGVSQNPRHKITKRGQNVTFRCDPISEHNRLYWYRQTLGQGPEFLTYFQNEAQLEKSRLLSDRFSAERPKGSFSTLEIQRTEQGDSAMYLCASSLSRGSYEQYFGPGTRLTVT.

V gene TRBV5-1 combines with J gene TRBJ2-7; 8 positions match TRBD1. The germline V gene has CDR1 SGHRS and CDR2 YFSETQ. The ends lost 5 bases at V and 2 bases at J; junction bases unmatched: 15. This CDR3 is 17 amino acids long. The CDR3 bases are TGCGCCAGCAGTATCGGACCCGCTACAGGGGGGACCTACGAGCAGTACTTC. This codes for CASSIGPATGGTYEQYF.

The genes are TRBV28 and TRBJ2-7, with 8 bases identical to TRBD2. The ends lost 6 bases at V and 2 bases at J; junction bases unmatched: 12. CDR3 length equals 16 residues. CDR1 and CDR2 (germline): MDHEN, SYDVKM. Written as DNA, the CDR3 is TGTGCCAGCAGCCAACCCTTAGCGGGGAAGGCCTACGAGCAGTACTTC. Translation: CASSQPLAGKAYEQYF.

DNA for the CDR3: TGTGCCAGCAGTTTAAACACAGGCTATGGCTACACCTTC. It codes for CASSLNTGYGYTF. The rearrangement links TRBV27 to TRBJ1-2; D is perhaps TRBD1 (5 bases). In germline, CDR1 is MNHEY, CDR2 SMNVEV (reference sequence). The CDR3 totals 13 residues. V was pared by 2 bases and J by 4 bases, with 8 bases between.

The chain carries TRBV2 and TRBJ1-1; D possibly corresponds to TRBD1 (5 bases). This CDR3 spans 18 amino acids. V lost 7 bases to trimming and J lost 6 bases, with 30 bases between them. In germline, CDR1 is SNHLY, CDR2 FYNNEI. CDR3 DNA sequence: TGTGCCAGCAATACTCACAGGATCGCGGTGGGAAGGGATCCTGAAGCTTTCTTT. As protein: CASNTHRIAVGRDPEAFF.

V gene TRBV7-8 combines with J gene TRBJ2-3; D is undetermined. V lost 1 base and J 2 bases, leaving 13 bases between the germline ends. This CDR3 region has 16 residues. Germline V lookup: CDR1 SGHVS, CDR2 FQNEAQ. The CDR3: CASSLGIPRYTDTQYF. CDR3 nucleotide sequence: TGTGCCAGCAGCTTAGGTATCCCTAGGTACACAGATACGCAGTATTTT.

This clone was found a few times. This chain joins TRBV7-9 and TRBJ2-7; D is perhaps TRBD2 (6 bases). The germline V and J ends were trimmed by 5 bases and 5 bases, with 10 bases remaining between them. The CDR3 loop spans 12 amino acids. Germline loops: CDR1 SEHNR, CDR2 FQNEAQ (reference sequence). Here the CDR3 reads CASSIGLNEQYF. The CDR3 DNA is TGTGCCAGCAGCATTGGACTAAACGAGCAGTACTTC. Full variable domain (rest looked up from reference TRBV7-9 and TRBJ2-7): DTGVSQNPRHKITKRGQNVTFRCDPISEHNRLYWYRQTLGQGPEFLTYFQNEAQLEKSRLLSDRFSAERPKGSFSTLEIQRTEQGDSAMYLCASSIGLNEQYFGPGTRLTVT.

CDR3 amino acids: CASSQGSLGYSGNTIYF. In DNA, the CDR3 is TGTGCCAGCAGCCAGGGGAGTCTGGGGTACTCTGGAAACACCATATATTTT. The chain combines TRBV14 with TRBJ1-3, with D uncertain. Germline lookup yields CDR1 SGHDN and CDR2 FVKESK. Trimming pared 3 bases from V and 0 bases from J, leaving 15 bases between. The CDR3 length is 17 residues.

The chain uses TRBV2 and TRBJ1-6; possible D gene TRBD1, 6 bases. There are 16 residues in the CDR3. CDR1 is SNHLY and CDR2 is FYNNEI in the germline V gene. V was clipped by 6 bases and J by 0 bases, with 12 bases between them. The CDR3 region is CASSWTENSYNSPLHF. DNA of the CDR3: TGTGCCAGCAGCTGGACAGAAAACTCCTATAATTCACCCCTCCACTTT.

This clone has just a few counts. V usage is TRBV7-2 and J usage is TRBJ1-2, with a weak D call TRBD1 (6 bases). This CDR3 region has 15 residues. V lost 5 bases and J 10 bases, leaving 23 bases between the germline ends. The germline CDR1 and CDR2 sequences are SGHTA and FQGNSA. The CDR3 DNA is TGTGCCAGCAGCCAGCGAGAGATCCAGGGGAGAGTCTACACCTTC. Encoded protein: CASSQREIQGRVYTF.

This clone was detected only a few times. The chain is built from TRBV18 and TRBJ1-1, with TRBD1 matching over 9 bases. Germline lookup yields CDR1 KGHSH and CDR2 LQKENI. The CDR3 runs to 13 residues. V was clipped by 2 bases and J by 11 bases; unmatched bases: 6. The CDR3 nucleotides are TGTGCCAGCTCACCAGACACAGGGGGCGACGCTTTCTTT. Translated, it gives CASSPDTGGDAFF.